Listed here are 2 T cell receptor beta chains from one sample, sequenced in a study of shared clonotypes between healthy human individuals. Naive CD8 populations comprised CD45RO-negative cells positively selected for CCR7, excluding terminally differentiated effector memory CD45RA+ cells. Generated by immunoSEQ multiplex PCR, the TCRdb table keeps only in-frame clones and is missing some. In the table there are 600,000 or so clones, approximately 96% of which are singletons. Material: naive CD8+ T cells sorted from blood. These receptors originate from a woman in her twenties or thirties in good health.

The chain employs TRBV13 and TRBJ2-7; 8 nucleotides line up with TRBD2. Trimming cost V 1 base and J 2 bases; bases outside gene matches: 4. The V gene's germline CDR1 is PRHDT and CDR2 FYEKMQ (reference sequence). CDR3 size: 15 residues. The CDR3 nucleotides are TGTGCCAGCAGCTTAGCGGGGACTAGAGCCTACGAGCAGTACTTC. Amino acid sequence: CASSLAGTRAYEQYF.

The chain is built from TRBV13 and TRBJ2-5; 10 nucleotides match TRBD1. The CDR3 runs 15 residues. Germline loops: CDR1 PRHDT, CDR2 FYEKMQ (reference sequence). Losses at the gene ends were 4 bases for V and 5 bases for J; bases not matched to a gene: 7. CDR3 sequence reads: CASSYRDRGQETQYF. CDR3 nucleotides: TGTGCCAGCAGCTATCGGGACAGGGGCCAGGAGACCCAGTACTTC.